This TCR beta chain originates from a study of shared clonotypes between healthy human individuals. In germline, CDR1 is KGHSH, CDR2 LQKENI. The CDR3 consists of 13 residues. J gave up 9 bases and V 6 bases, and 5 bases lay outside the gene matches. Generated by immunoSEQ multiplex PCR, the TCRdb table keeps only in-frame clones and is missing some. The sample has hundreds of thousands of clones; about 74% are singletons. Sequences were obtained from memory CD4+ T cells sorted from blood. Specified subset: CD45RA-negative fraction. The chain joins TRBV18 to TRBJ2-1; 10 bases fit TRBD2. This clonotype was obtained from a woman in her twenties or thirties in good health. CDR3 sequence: CASSEGLAAEQFF. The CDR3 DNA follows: TGTGCCAGCTCGGAAGGACTAGCGGCTGAGCAGTTCTTC.